Listed below are T cell receptor beta chains from one sample, sequenced in a study of CD8 T cells in Susac syndrome. TCRdb reanalysed the immunoSEQ multiplex PCR reads using MiXCR and keeps one entry per CDR3 protein. This sample has 100,000 to 150,000 distinct CDR3 sequences; 85% to 95% occur once, and the top ten carry roughly 0.29%. The sample comprised CD8+ T cells from PBMCs. Receptors were obtained from a human donor with multiple sclerosis. Both conserved end residues are part of each CDR3. D genes are given only for firm matches. Rows may omit the clone size; those that give it use once, few, many or a size class.

clone_size: NA; v_call: TRBV19; j_call: TRBJ2-2; d_call: NA; cdr3_nt: TGTGCCAGTAATTACATCCCCGGGGAGCTGTTTTTT; cdr3_aa: CASNYIPGELFF
clone_size: NA; v_call: TRBV12-3/TRBV12-4; j_call: TRBJ1-2; d_call: NA; cdr3_nt: TGTGCCAGCAGTTTCTTCGGGAACCCCAACGGCTACACCTTC; cdr3_aa: CASSFFGNPNGYTF
clone_size: NA; v_call: TRBV23-1; j_call: TRBJ1-1; d_call: NA; cdr3_nt: TGCGCCAGCAGTCAATATGGAGACGGCGACCGGAACACTGAAGCTTTCTTT; cdr3_aa: CASSQYGDGDRNTEAFF
clone_size: NA; v_call: TRBV15; j_call: TRBJ2-2; d_call: TRBD1; cdr3_nt: TGTGCCACCAGCAGCCCCCGGGACAGTAGCCGGGAGCTGTTTTTT; cdr3_aa: CATSSPRDSSRELFF
clone_size: NA; v_call: TRBV14; j_call: TRBJ1-1; d_call: NA; cdr3_nt: TGTGCCAGCAGCCAAGGGAGGGGGTCCACTGAAGCTTTCTTT; cdr3_aa: CASSQGRGSTEAFF
clone_size: NA; v_call: TRBV5-4; j_call: TRBJ2-7; d_call: NA; cdr3_nt: TGTGCCAGCAGCTTGGTCGGATTTGCGGCTTCCTACGAGCAGTACTTC; cdr3_aa: CASSLVGFAASYEQYF
clone_size: NA; v_call: TRBV15; j_call: TRBJ2-1; d_call: NA; cdr3_nt: TGTGCCACCAGCGCCAGCGGCAACAATGAGCAGTTCTTC; cdr3_aa: CATSASGNNEQFF
clone_size: NA; v_call: TRBV6-2/TRBV6-3; j_call: TRBJ2-1; d_call: TRBD2; cdr3_nt: TGTGCCGGGTCGGGGACTAGGGGGGATGAGCAGTTCTTC; cdr3_aa: CAGSGTRGDEQFF
clone_size: NA; v_call: TRBV7-9; j_call: TRBJ2-2; d_call: NA; cdr3_nt: TGTGCCAGCAGCTTAGGGCCACAATCGGGCACCGGGGAGCTGTTTTTT; cdr3_aa: CASSLGPQSGTGELFF
clone_size: NA; v_call: TRBV7-8; j_call: TRBJ1-4; d_call: TRBD1; cdr3_nt: TGTGCCAGCAGCTCGGGACAGGCCGATTTTAATGAAAAACTGTTTTTT; cdr3_aa: CASSSGQADFNEKLFF
clone_size: NA; v_call: TRBV7-9; j_call: TRBJ2-2; d_call: NA; cdr3_nt: TGTGCCAGCAGCTCGCCTTTGGGCGGAGGCACCGGGGAGCTGTTTTTT; cdr3_aa: CASSSPLGGGTGELFF
clone_size: NA; v_call: TRBV4-2; j_call: TRBJ2-1; d_call: NA; cdr3_nt: TGTGCCAGCAGCCAAAGGCTAGCTTCTAATGAGCAGTTCTTC; cdr3_aa: CASSQRLASNEQFF
clone_size: NA; v_call: TRBV6-6; j_call: TRBJ2-4; d_call: NA; cdr3_nt: TGTGCCAGCAGTCAGTGGAGGAACCTAGCCAAAAACATTCAGTACTTC; cdr3_aa: CASSQWRNLAKNIQYF
clone_size: NA; v_call: TRBV7-8; j_call: TRBJ1-2; d_call: TRBD1; cdr3_nt: TGTGCCAGCAGCTCTGGGACAGACAAGGCCTACACCTTC; cdr3_aa: CASSSGTDKAYTF
clone_size: NA; v_call: TRBV19; j_call: TRBJ2-1; d_call: TRBD2; cdr3_nt: TGTGCCAGTAGTACGGGGGGACTAGCGTCCCGGATCTTC; cdr3_aa: CASSTGGLASRIF
clone_size: NA; v_call: TRBV5-4; j_call: TRBJ2-3; d_call: TRBD2; cdr3_nt: TGTGCCAGCAGTTTAGCGGGAGCTACGCAGTATTTT; cdr3_aa: CASSLAGATQYF
clone_size: once; v_call: TRBV12-3/TRBV12-4; j_call: TRBJ1-4; d_call: NA; cdr3_nt: TGTGCCAGCAGTTTAGGCCCTGGGGGAGATCAGTCTTTT; cdr3_aa: CASSLGPGGDQSF
clone_size: NA; v_call: TRBV20-1; j_call: TRBJ1-2; d_call: NA; cdr3_nt: TGCAGTGCTAGAGAAGGGAGGGGCTATGGCTACACCTTC; cdr3_aa: CSAREGRGYGYTF
clone_size: NA; v_call: TRBV29-1; j_call: TRBJ1-1; d_call: NA; cdr3_nt: TGCAGCGTTGTGGGGAACACTGAAGCTTTCTTT; cdr3_aa: CSVVGNTEAFF
clone_size: NA; v_call: TRBV4-2; j_call: TRBJ2-3; d_call: TRBD2; cdr3_nt: TGTGCCAGCAGCCAAGCCGCGACTAGCTCAGATACGCAGTATTTT; cdr3_aa: CASSQAATSSDTQYF
clone_size: NA; v_call: TRBV5-4; j_call: TRBJ2-7; d_call: NA; cdr3_nt: TGTGCCAGCAGCGCGATCGGGAGCTCCTACGAGCAGTACTTC; cdr3_aa: CASSAIGSSYEQYF
clone_size: NA; v_call: TRBV7-8; j_call: TRBJ1-5; d_call: TRBD1; cdr3_nt: TGTGCCAGCAGCCGGGACAGGAAGTATCAGCCCCAGCATTTT; cdr3_aa: CASSRDRKYQPQHF
clone_size: NA; v_call: TRBV30; j_call: TRBJ1-4; d_call: TRBD1; cdr3_nt: TGTGCCTGGACCTCTATTTCGACAGGGCAACTGTTTTTT; cdr3_aa: CAWTSISTGQLFF
clone_size: few; v_call: TRBV6-5; j_call: TRBJ1-5; d_call: NA; cdr3_nt: TGTGCCAGCAGTCAAGGGGATCAGCCCCAGCATTTT; cdr3_aa: CASSQGDQPQHF
clone_size: few; v_call: TRBV13; j_call: TRBJ2-2; d_call: TRBD1; cdr3_nt: TGTGCCAGCAGCCAGGGACAGGGCAGCACCGGGGAGCTGTTTTTT; cdr3_aa: CASSQGQGSTGELFF
clone_size: NA; v_call: TRBV7-9; j_call: TRBJ2-1; d_call: NA; cdr3_nt: TGTGCCAGCAGCTTAGATGGGGTGGGCAATGAGCAGTTCTTC; cdr3_aa: CASSLDGVGNEQFF
clone_size: NA; v_call: TRBV5-6; j_call: TRBJ2-7; d_call: NA; cdr3_nt: TGTGCCAGCAGCTTGGGTTTAGGGAACTACGAGCAGTACTTC; cdr3_aa: CASSLGLGNYEQYF
clone_size: NA; v_call: TRBV3-1; j_call: TRBJ1-1; d_call: TRBD1; cdr3_nt: TGTGCCAGCAGCCAAGCGCTCACAGGGGATAACACTGAAGCTTTCTTT; cdr3_aa: CASSQALTGDNTEAFF
clone_size: NA; v_call: TRBV7-9; j_call: TRBJ2-2; d_call: TRBD1; cdr3_nt: TGTGCCAGCAGCTTACGGGACAGGGCAGAGATAAGGTCCGGGGAGCTGTTTTTT; cdr3_aa: CASSLRDRAEIRSGELFF
clone_size: NA; v_call: TRBV12-3/TRBV12-4; j_call: TRBJ1-1; d_call: NA; cdr3_nt: TGTGCCAGCAGTTCCCCGGGGTTTCCTGAAGCTTTCTTT; cdr3_aa: CASSSPGFPEAFF
clone_size: NA; v_call: TRBV12-3/TRBV12-4; j_call: TRBJ1-3; d_call: NA; cdr3_nt: TGTGCCATAGTGGAGGGGGACTCTGGAAACACCATATATTTT; cdr3_aa: CAIVEGDSGNTIYF
clone_size: NA; v_call: TRBV29-1; j_call: TRBJ1-2; d_call: NA; cdr3_nt: TGCAGCGTTGACTTTGTGCAGGACTATGGCTACACCTTC; cdr3_aa: CSVDFVQDYGYTF
clone_size: NA; v_call: TRBV6-5; j_call: TRBJ2-2; d_call: NA; cdr3_nt: TGTGCCAGCACTCGCCGACGGGACAACACCGGGGAGCTGTTTTTT; cdr3_aa: CASTRRRDNTGELFF
clone_size: once; v_call: TRBV14; j_call: TRBJ2-7; d_call: NA; cdr3_nt: TGTGCCAGCAGCTTGAATTGGGCCTACGAGCAGTACTTC; cdr3_aa: CASSLNWAYEQYF
clone_size: NA; v_call: TRBV24-1; j_call: TRBJ1-2; d_call: NA; cdr3_nt: TGTGCCACCAGTGGGGGACACACTAACTATGGCTACACCTTC; cdr3_aa: CATSGGHTNYGYTF
clone_size: NA; v_call: TRBV5-4; j_call: TRBJ2-1; d_call: TRBD2; cdr3_nt: TGTGCCAGCAGCCGGGGACTAGCGGGGCCTGGTGAGCAGTTCTTC; cdr3_aa: CASSRGLAGPGEQFF
clone_size: NA; v_call: TRBV24-1; j_call: TRBJ1-3; d_call: NA; cdr3_nt: TGTGCCACCAGTCATGTTGGGTTGACTGGAAACACCATATATTTT; cdr3_aa: CATSHVGLTGNTIYF
clone_size: NA; v_call: TRBV7-9; j_call: TRBJ1-2; d_call: NA; cdr3_nt: TGTGCCAGCAGCTTACCCCAGAACTATGGCTACACCTTC; cdr3_aa: CASSLPQNYGYTF
clone_size: NA; v_call: TRBV20-1; j_call: TRBJ2-7; d_call: NA; cdr3_nt: TGCAGTGCTAGAGAAGGAGCACTTTTATCCTACGAGCAGTACTTC; cdr3_aa: CSAREGALLSYEQYF
clone_size: few; v_call: TRBV5-1; j_call: TRBJ2-1; d_call: TRBD1; cdr3_nt: TGCGCCAGCAGCTTGGAGGCAGGGGGCTACAATGAGCAGTTCTTC; cdr3_aa: CASSLEAGGYNEQFF
clone_size: NA; v_call: TRBV5-6; j_call: TRBJ1-1; d_call: NA; cdr3_nt: TGTGCCAGCAGGGCAGGGGCAGAAGACACTGAAGCTTTCTTT; cdr3_aa: CASRAGAEDTEAFF
clone_size: few; v_call: TRBV20-1; j_call: TRBJ1-5; d_call: TRBD1; cdr3_nt: TGCAGTGCTCGCGACAGGGGCAATCAGCCCCAGCATTTT; cdr3_aa: CSARDRGNQPQHF
clone_size: NA; v_call: TRBV3-1; j_call: TRBJ2-7; d_call: TRBD1; cdr3_nt: TGTGCCAGCAGCGCTGGGACAGGTCTCTACGAGCAGTACTTC; cdr3_aa: CASSAGTGLYEQYF
clone_size: NA; v_call: TRBV7-8; j_call: TRBJ2-1; d_call: NA; cdr3_nt: TGTGCCAGCAGCTTAACATGGGGGAATTCCTACAATGAGCAGTTCTTC; cdr3_aa: CASSLTWGNSYNEQFF
clone_size: NA; v_call: TRBV10-3; j_call: TRBJ1-6; d_call: TRBD1; cdr3_nt: TGTGCCATCAGTGAGATCACAGGGGGGAGCTCACCCCTCCACTTT; cdr3_aa: CAISEITGGSSPLHF
clone_size: NA; v_call: TRBV5-1; j_call: TRBJ1-2; d_call: NA; cdr3_nt: TGCGCCAGCAGCTCCTATGACCGCTCTAACTATGGCTACACCTTC; cdr3_aa: CASSSYDRSNYGYTF
clone_size: NA; v_call: TRBV2; j_call: TRBJ2-4; d_call: NA; cdr3_nt: TGTGCCAGCATTCTAGACGGGCCGATTACCAAAAACATTCAGTACTTC; cdr3_aa: CASILDGPITKNIQYF
clone_size: NA; v_call: TRBV27; j_call: TRBJ2-2; d_call: NA; cdr3_nt: TGTGCCAGCAGCGATCACCCCCTCCTCGGGGAGCTGTTTTTT; cdr3_aa: CASSDHPLLGELFF
clone_size: NA; v_call: TRBV6-2/TRBV6-3; j_call: TRBJ1-1; d_call: NA; cdr3_nt: TGTGCCAGCAGTTATGATGGTGACAGCCGGAACACTGAAGCTTTCTTT; cdr3_aa: CASSYDGDSRNTEAFF
clone_size: once; v_call: TRBV7-9; j_call: TRBJ1-1; d_call: TRBD1; cdr3_nt: TGTGCCAGCAGCGCCGACAGGGGGGCTCGGGAAACTGAAGCTTTCTTT; cdr3_aa: CASSADRGARETEAFF
clone_size: NA; v_call: TRBV7-3; j_call: TRBJ2-1; d_call: NA; cdr3_nt: TGTGCCAGCAGCTTGGGCCGAGGAAGAAGCTCCTACAATGAGCAGTTCTTC; cdr3_aa: CASSLGRGRSSYNEQFF
clone_size: NA; v_call: TRBV2; j_call: TRBJ1-1; d_call: NA; cdr3_nt: TGTGCCAGCAGTGTAAGTAAAAGACAGATGAACACTGAAGCTTTCTTT; cdr3_aa: CASSVSKRQMNTEAFF
clone_size: NA; v_call: TRBV13; j_call: TRBJ2-7; d_call: TRBD1; cdr3_nt: TGTGCCAGCAGCCAAGGGACAGCTTACGAGCAGTACTTC; cdr3_aa: CASSQGTAYEQYF
clone_size: NA; v_call: TRBV4-1; j_call: TRBJ1-5; d_call: NA; cdr3_nt: TGCGCCAGCAGCCAGGCCCCAGAAGGGCCCCAGCATTTT; cdr3_aa: CASSQAPEGPQHF
clone_size: once; v_call: TRBV13; j_call: TRBJ2-1; d_call: NA; cdr3_nt: TGTGCCAGCGGGCAGTGGAGCTCCTACAATGAGCAGTTCTTC; cdr3_aa: CASGQWSSYNEQFF
clone_size: once; v_call: TRBV6-4; j_call: TRBJ2-5; d_call: NA; cdr3_nt: TGTGCCAGAAGTGAGGTCTCAGTGGTCGCCCCGGTGGAGACCCAGTACTTC; cdr3_aa: CARSEVSVVAPVETQYF
clone_size: NA; v_call: TRBV13; j_call: TRBJ1-2; d_call: TRBD1; cdr3_nt: TGTGCCAGCAGCTTAGGAGGGGGCTCAAACTATGGCTACACCTTC; cdr3_aa: CASSLGGGSNYGYTF
clone_size: NA; v_call: TRBV7-9; j_call: TRBJ1-2; d_call: NA; cdr3_nt: TGTGCCAGCAGCTTATCGGAAGGCCATGGCTACACCTTC; cdr3_aa: CASSLSEGHGYTF